This T cell receptor (beta chain) was retrieved from a study of T-cell memory formation after mild COVID-19. TCRdb reanalysed the 5' RACE reads using MiXCR and keeps one entry per CDR3 protein. The data hold some 150,000 distinct CDR3 sequences, with less than 25% observed a single time. The clonotype was recovered from an adult woman who had mild COVID-19 (a few samples of this study predate the infection). Cell type and time point are not known. The sequencing sample was made of PBMCs or a T cell subset sorted from them (not recorded which).

The CDR3 protein is CASSVAKERGYNEQFF. The DNA for the CDR3 is TGTGCCAGCAGCGTAGCTAAGGAAAGAGGGTACAATGAGCAGTTCTTC. This chain joins TRBV9 and TRBJ2-1, with D maybe TRBD2 (5 bases). The V gene lost 0 bases and the J gene lost 4 bases, with 14 bases spanning the gap. This CDR3 region has 16 residues. The germline gives CDR1 SGDLS, CDR2 YYNGEE.